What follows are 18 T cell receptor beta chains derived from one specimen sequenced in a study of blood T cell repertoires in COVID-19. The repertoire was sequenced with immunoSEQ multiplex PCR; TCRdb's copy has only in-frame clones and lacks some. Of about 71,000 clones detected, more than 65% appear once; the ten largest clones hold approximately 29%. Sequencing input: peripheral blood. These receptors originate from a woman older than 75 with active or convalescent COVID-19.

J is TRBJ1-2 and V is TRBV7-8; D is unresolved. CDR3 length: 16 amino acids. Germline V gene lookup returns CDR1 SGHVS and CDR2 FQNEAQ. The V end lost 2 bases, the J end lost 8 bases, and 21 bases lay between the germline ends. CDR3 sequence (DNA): TGTGCCAGCAGCTTACGGGCCGGGTTAACGGCGGGCGGCTACACCTTC. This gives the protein CASSLRAGLTAGGYTF. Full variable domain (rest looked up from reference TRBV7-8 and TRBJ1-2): GAGVSQSPRYKVAKRGQDVALRCDPISGHVSLFWYQQALGQGPEFLTYFQNEAQLDKSGLPSDRFFAERPEGSVSTLKIQRTQQEDSAVYLCASSLRAGLTAGGYTFGSGTRLTVV.

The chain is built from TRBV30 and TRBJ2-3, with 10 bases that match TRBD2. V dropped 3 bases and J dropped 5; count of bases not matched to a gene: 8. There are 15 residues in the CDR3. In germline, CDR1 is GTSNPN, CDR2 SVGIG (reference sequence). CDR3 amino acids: CAWSRLAGDGDTQYF. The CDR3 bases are TGTGCCTGGAGCCGGCTAGCGGGGGATGGAGATACGCAGTATTTT.

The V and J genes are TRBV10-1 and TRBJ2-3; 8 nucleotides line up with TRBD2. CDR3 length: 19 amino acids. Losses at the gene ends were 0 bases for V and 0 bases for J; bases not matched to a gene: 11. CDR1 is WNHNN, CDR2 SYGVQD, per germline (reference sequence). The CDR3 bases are TGCGCCAGCAGTGAGTCGTTGCGGGGGGCCCCTAGTAGCACAGATACGCAGTATTTT. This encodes CASSESLRGAPSSTDTQYF.

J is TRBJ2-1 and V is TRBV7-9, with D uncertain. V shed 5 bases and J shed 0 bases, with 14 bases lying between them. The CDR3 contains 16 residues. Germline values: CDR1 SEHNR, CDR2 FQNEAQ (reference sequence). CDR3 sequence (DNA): TGTGCCAGCAGCCGAATTTGGCCTAGCTCCTACAATGAGCAGTTCTTC. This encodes CASSRIWPSSYNEQFF.

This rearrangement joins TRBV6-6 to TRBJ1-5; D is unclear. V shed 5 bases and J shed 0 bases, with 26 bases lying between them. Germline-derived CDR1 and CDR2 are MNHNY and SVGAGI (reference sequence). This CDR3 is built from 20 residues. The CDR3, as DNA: TGTGCCAGCAGTCCCTCTAGCAGGCCTAATGCCTATTATAGCAATCAGCCCCAGCATTTT. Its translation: CASSPSSRPNAYYSNQPQHF.

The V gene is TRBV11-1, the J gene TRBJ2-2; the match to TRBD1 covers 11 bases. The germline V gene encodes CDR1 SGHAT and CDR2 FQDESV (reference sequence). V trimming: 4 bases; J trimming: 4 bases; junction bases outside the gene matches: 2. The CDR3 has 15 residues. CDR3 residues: CASSSGQGATGELFF. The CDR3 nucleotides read TGTGCCAGCAGCTCAGGACAGGGGGCCACCGGGGAGCTGTTTTTT.

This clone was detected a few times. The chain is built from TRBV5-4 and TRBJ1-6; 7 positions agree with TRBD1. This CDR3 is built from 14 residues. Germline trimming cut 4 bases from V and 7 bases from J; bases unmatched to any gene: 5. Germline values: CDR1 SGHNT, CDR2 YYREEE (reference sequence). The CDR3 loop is CASSRDSLNSPLHF. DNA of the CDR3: TGTGCCAGCAGCCGGGACAGCCTCAATTCACCCCTCCACTTT.

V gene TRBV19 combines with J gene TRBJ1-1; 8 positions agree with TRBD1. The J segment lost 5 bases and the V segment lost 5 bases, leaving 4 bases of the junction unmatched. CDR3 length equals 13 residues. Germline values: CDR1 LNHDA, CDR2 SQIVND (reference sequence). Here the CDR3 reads CASSEHRGTEAFF. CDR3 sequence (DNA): TGTGCCAGTAGTGAACACAGGGGGACTGAAGCTTTCTTT.

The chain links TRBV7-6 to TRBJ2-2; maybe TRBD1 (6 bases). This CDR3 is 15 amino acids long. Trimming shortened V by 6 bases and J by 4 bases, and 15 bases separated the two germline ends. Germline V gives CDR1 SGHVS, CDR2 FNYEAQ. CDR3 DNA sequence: TGTGCCAGCAGTCCAACAGGGCTCCGCACCGGGGAGCTGTTTTTT. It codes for CASSPTGLRTGELFF.

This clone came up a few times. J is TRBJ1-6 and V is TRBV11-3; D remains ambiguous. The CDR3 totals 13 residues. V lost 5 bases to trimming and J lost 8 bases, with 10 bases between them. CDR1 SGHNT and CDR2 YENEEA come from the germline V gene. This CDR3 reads CASSADSYSPLHF. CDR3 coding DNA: TGTGCCAGCAGCGCGGACTCCTATTCACCCCTCCACTTT.

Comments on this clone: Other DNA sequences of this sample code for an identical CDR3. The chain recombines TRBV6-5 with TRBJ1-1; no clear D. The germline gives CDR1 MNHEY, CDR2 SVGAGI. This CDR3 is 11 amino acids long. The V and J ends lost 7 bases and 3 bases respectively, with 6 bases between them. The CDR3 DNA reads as TGTGCCAGCACCCGGGACACTGAAGCTTTCTTT. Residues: CASTRDTEAFF.

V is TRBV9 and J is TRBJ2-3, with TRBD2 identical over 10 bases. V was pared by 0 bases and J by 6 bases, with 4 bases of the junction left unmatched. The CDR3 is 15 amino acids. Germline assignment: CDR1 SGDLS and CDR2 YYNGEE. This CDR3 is CASSVDSGGADTQYF. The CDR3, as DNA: TGTGCCAGCAGCGTAGACAGCGGGGGGGCGGATACGCAGTATTTT. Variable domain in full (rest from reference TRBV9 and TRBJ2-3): DSGVTQTPKHLITATGQRVTLRCSPRSGDLSVYWYQQSLDQGLQFLIQYYNGEERAKGNILERFSAQQFPDLHSELNLSSLELGDSALYFCASSVDSGGADTQYFGPGTRLTVL.

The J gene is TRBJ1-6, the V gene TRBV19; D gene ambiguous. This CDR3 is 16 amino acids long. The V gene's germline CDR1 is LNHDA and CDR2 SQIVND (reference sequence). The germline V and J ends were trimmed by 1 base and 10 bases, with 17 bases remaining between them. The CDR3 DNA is TGTGCCAGTAGTATAGCTCCTGCGGCTGCGCGGTCACCCCTCCACTTT. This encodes CASSIAPAAARSPLHF.

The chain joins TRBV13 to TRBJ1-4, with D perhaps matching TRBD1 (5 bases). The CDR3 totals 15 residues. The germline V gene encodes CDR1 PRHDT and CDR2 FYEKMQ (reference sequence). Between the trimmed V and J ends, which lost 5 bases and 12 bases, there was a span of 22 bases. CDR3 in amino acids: CASSHVGALQGELFF. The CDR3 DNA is TGTGCCAGCAGCCACGTTGGGGCCCTGCAAGGAGAACTGTTTTTT. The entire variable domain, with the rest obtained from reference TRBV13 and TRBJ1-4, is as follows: AAGVIQSPRHLIKEKRETATLKCYPIPRHDTVYWYQQGPGQDPQFLISFYEKMQSDKGSIPDRFSAQQFSDYHSELNMSSLELGDSALYFCASSHVGALQGELFFGSGTQLSVL.

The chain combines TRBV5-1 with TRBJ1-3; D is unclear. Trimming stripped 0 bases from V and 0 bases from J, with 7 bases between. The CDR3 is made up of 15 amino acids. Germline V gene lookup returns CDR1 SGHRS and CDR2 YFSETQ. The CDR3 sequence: CASSLVHSSGNTIYF. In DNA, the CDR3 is TGCGCCAGCAGCTTGGTACACAGCTCTGGAAACACCATATATTTT. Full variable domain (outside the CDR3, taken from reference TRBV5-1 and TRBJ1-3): KAGVTQTPRYLIKTRGQQVTLSCSPISGHRSVSWYQQTPGQGLQFLFEYFSETQRNKGNFPGRFSGRQFSNSRSEMNVSTLELGDSALYLCASSLVHSSGNTIYFGEGSWLTVV.

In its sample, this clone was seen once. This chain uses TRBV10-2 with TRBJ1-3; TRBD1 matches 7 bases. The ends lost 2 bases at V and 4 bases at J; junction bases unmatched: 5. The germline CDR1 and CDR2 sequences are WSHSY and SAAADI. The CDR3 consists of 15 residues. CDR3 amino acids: CASSEITGVGNTIYF. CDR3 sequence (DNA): TGCGCCAGCAGTGAGATCACAGGGGTCGGAAACACCATATATTTT.

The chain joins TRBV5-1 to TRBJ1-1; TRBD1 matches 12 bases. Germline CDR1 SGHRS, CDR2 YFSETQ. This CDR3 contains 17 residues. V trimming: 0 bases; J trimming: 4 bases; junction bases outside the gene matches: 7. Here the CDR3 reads CASSLAGTGGSSTEAFF. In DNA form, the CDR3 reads TGCGCCAGCAGCTTGGCCGGGACAGGGGGCTCGAGCACTGAAGCTTTCTTT. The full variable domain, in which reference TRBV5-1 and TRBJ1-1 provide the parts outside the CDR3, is KAGVTQTPRYLIKTRGQQVTLSCSPISGHRSVSWYQQTPGQGLQFLFEYFSETQRNKGNFPGRFSGRQFSNSRSEMNVSTLELGDSALYLCASSLAGTGGSSTEAFFGQGTRLTVV.

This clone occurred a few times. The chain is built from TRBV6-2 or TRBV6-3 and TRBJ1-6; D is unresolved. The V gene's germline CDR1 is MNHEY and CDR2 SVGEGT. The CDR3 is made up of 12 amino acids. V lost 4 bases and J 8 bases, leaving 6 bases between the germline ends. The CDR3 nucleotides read TGTGCCAGCAGTTTCGCGTATTCACCCCTCCACTTT. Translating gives CASSFAYSPLHF.